This T cell receptor beta chain was identified in a study of tumor-infiltrating lymphocytes in localized non-small cell lung cancer. For the study at large: Several tumor histologies, both smoking statuses, and some post-neoadjuvant chemotherapy samples were included. Study-wide points: Different pieces of the same tissue went to different assays, confounding technical variation with intratumor heterogeneity.

The count of this clone is one. Its antigen is not known. The table came from immunoSEQ multiplex PCR; TCRdb's copy has only in-frame clones and leaves some out. The sample yields about 8,500 clones, approximately 71% seen once. Sequencing was carried out using uninvolved lung tissue not adjacent to the tumor. This clonotype was obtained from a human donor with non-small cell lung cancer.

The CDR3 spells CAWSSYEQYF. The CDR3 bases are TGTGCCTGGAGTTCCTACGAGCAGTACTTC. The chain links TRBV30 to TRBJ2-7; D is uncertain. From germline, CDR1 is GTSNPN and CDR2 SVGIG (reference sequence). The CDR3 has 10 residues. V lost 2 bases and J 1 base, leaving 0 bases between the germline ends.